Listed here are 16 T cell receptor beta chains from one sample, sequenced in a study of cytomegalovirus exposure and HLA in healthy donors. The primer mix had 60 Vbeta and 13 Jbeta primers. Sequenced by immunoSEQ multiplex PCR; TCRdb stores in-frame clones only, minus some. The data hold 80,000 to 90,000 clones, with 75% observed a single time. Sequencing input: PBMCs. Source of these receptors: a man aged 40-55 years in good health and CMV-seronegative.

The chain employs TRBV9 and TRBJ1-3, with a possible D match to TRBD1 (5 bases). V was cut by 3 bases and J by 0 bases, with 7 bases left in between. From germline, CDR1 is SGDLS and CDR2 YYNGEE. The CDR3 has 14 amino acids. This CDR3 is CASSADSSGNTIYF. The CDR3 region has the DNA TGTGCCAGCAGCGCCGACAGCTCTGGAAACACCATATATTTT.

This chain joins TRBV30 and TRBJ1-6; TRBD1 matches 8 bases. V trimming: 5 bases; J trimming: 6 bases; junction bases outside the gene matches: 3. CDR1 and CDR2 (germline): GTSNPN, SVGIG (reference sequence). CDR3 length: 13 amino acids. The CDR3 region is CAWGQGLNSPLHF. CDR3 sequence (DNA): TGTGCCTGGGGACAGGGACTTAATTCACCCCTCCACTTT.

The chain is built from TRBV25-1 and TRBJ2-5; D remains ambiguous. Deletions cut 4 bases from V and 5 bases from J, with 8 bases between. The germline V gene encodes CDR1 MGHDK and CDR2 SYGVNS. The CDR3 length is 12 residues. The CDR3 region has the DNA TGTGCCAGCAGTGGGCCCAGGGAGACCCAGTACTTC. Translating it yields CASSGPRETQYF.

The chain couples TRBV28 to TRBJ2-7; 8 nucleotides line up with TRBD1. CDR1 is MDHEN, CDR2 SYDVKM, per germline. The CDR3 is 15 residues long. V lost 8 bases and J lost 1; bases outside the gene matches: 10. This chain's CDR3 is CASVRQGARSYEQYF. The DNA of the CDR3 is TGTGCCAGCGTGCGGCAGGGGGCGCGGTCCTACGAGCAGTACTTC.

The V gene is TRBV6-1, the J gene TRBJ2-7; D is possibly TRBD1 (5 bases). This CDR3 region has 13 residues. Germline V gene data show CDR1 as MNHNS and CDR2 as SASEGT. With 7 bases removed from V and 0 bases from J, the gap between germline ends came to 10 bases. The CDR3 here is CASTEQVSYEQYF. As DNA, the CDR3 is TGTGCCAGCACCGAACAGGTCTCCTACGAGCAGTACTTC.

The rearrangement joins TRBV18 to TRBJ1-5, with TRBD1 matching 7 bases. Trimming at V came to 5 bases and at J to 5 bases, leaving 9 bases not matched to a gene. Per germline, CDR1 KGHSH and CDR2 LQKENI. The CDR3 length is 15 residues. CDR3 loop: CASSTRQGGDQPQHF. Here the CDR3 DNA reads TGTGCCAGCTCAACCCGACAGGGTGGAGATCAGCCCCAGCATTTT.

CDR3 loop: CASSREYSNQPQHF. DNA for the CDR3: TGTGCCAGCAGTCGGGAGTATAGCAATCAGCCCCAGCATTTT. The chain carries TRBV7-9 and TRBJ1-5; D is unclear. In germline, CDR1 is SEHNR, CDR2 FQNEAQ (reference sequence). The V and J ends lost 6 bases and 0 bases respectively, with 9 bases between them. The CDR3 totals 14 residues.

This clone has only a few counts. The chain joins TRBV19 to TRBJ1-1; D ambiguous. Trimming left V 8 bases short and J 0 bases short, with 16 bases between. The CDR3 totals 15 residues. Germline lookup yields CDR1 LNHDA and CDR2 SQIVND (reference sequence). For the CDR3, the DNA is TGTGCCAGTCAAGACACGCTTGGATTGAACACTGAAGCTTTCTTT. This gives the protein CASQDTLGLNTEAFF.

The chain combines TRBV9 with TRBJ1-3; TRBD1 matches at 8 bases. The CDR3 has 15 residues. In germline, CDR1 is SGDLS, CDR2 YYNGEE. V gave up 3 bases and J gave up 0 bases; unmatched junction bases: 2. The CDR3 is CASSGGTGSGNTIYF. The CDR3 DNA follows: TGTGCCAGCAGCGGAGGGACAGGCTCTGGAAACACCATATATTTT. The full variable domain, rest sourced from reference TRBV9 and TRBJ1-3, is DSGVTQTPKHLITATGQRVTLRCSPRSGDLSVYWYQQSLDQGLQFLIQYYNGEERAKGNILERFSAQQFPDLHSELNLSSLELGDSALYFCASSGGTGSGNTIYFGEGSWLTVV.

The chain couples TRBV18 to TRBJ1-1; 7 bases match TRBD1. Trimming removed 3 bases from V and 0 bases from J; junction bases left unmatched: 4. There are 15 residues in the CDR3. Germline assignment: CDR1 KGHSH and CDR2 LQKENI. CDR3 loop: CASSPGQEMNTEAFF. The CDR3 DNA follows: TGTGCCAGCTCACCTGGACAGGAGATGAACACTGAAGCTTTCTTT. Based on the CDR3 plus reference TRBV18 and TRBJ1-1, the full variable domain is NAGVMQNPRHLVRRRGQEARLRCSPMKGHSHVYWYRQLPEEGLKFMVYLQKENIIDESGMPKERFSAEFPKEGPSILRIQQVVRGDSAAYFCASSPGQEMNTEAFFGQGTRLTVV.

The chain recombines TRBV27 with TRBJ1-2; D remains unclear. The germline V and J ends were trimmed by 4 bases and 0 bases, with 15 bases remaining between them. This CDR3 has 16 residues. The germline CDR1 and CDR2 sequences are MNHEY and SMNVEV (reference sequence). This CDR3 reads CASSSRGAPSNYGYTF. As DNA, the CDR3 is TGTGCCAGCAGTTCCCGTGGAGCCCCATCTAACTATGGCTACACCTTC.

The chain combines TRBV7-8 with TRBJ1-1; D is possibly TRBD1 (6 bases). Trimming took 10 bases from V and 3 from J, leaving 18 bases between them. Germline V gene lookup returns CDR1 SGHVS and CDR2 FQNEAQ. The CDR3 loop spans 14 amino acids. The CDR3 DNA reads as TGTGCCACGTACTCAGGGGCGCTGGACACTGAAGCTTTCTTT. Translated: CATYSGALDTEAFF. Using reference TRBV7-8 and TRBJ1-1 for the parts outside the CDR3, the full variable domain is GAGVSQSPRYKVAKRGQDVALRCDPISGHVSLFWYQQALGQGPEFLTYFQNEAQLDKSGLPSDRFFAERPEGSVSTLKIQRTQQEDSAVYLCATYSGALDTEAFFGQGTRLTVV.

The chain couples TRBV29-1 to TRBJ1-1; D gene ambiguous. Germline V gene lookup returns CDR1 SQVTM and CDR2 ANQGSEA. The CDR3 loop spans 11 amino acids. V was clipped by 5 bases and J by 1 base, with 5 bases between them. The CDR3 sequence: CSVPGNTEAFF. The CDR3 region has the DNA TGCAGCGTTCCCGGGAACACTGAAGCTTTCTTT.

V and J are TRBV2 and TRBJ1-1; D is unclear. Germline lookup yields CDR1 SNHLY and CDR2 FYNNEI. V lost 5 bases to trimming and J lost 3 bases, with 16 bases between them. The CDR3 loop spans 15 amino acids. CDR3 region: CASSYFFAADTEAFF. CDR3 coding DNA: TGTGCCAGCAGTTACTTCTTTGCGGCGGACACTGAAGCTTTCTTT.

The genes are TRBV12-5 and TRBJ1-2, with D possibly matching TRBD1 (6 bases). Between the trimmed V and J ends, which lost 4 bases and 3 bases, there was a span of 12 bases. CDR1 is LGHNT and CDR2 is FRNRAP in the germline V gene. This CDR3 has 14 residues. CDR3 bases: TGTGCTAGTGGTTACACAACAGGGTACTATGGCTACACCTTC. Translating it yields CASGYTTGYYGYTF.

V is TRBV5-1 and J is TRBJ2-5; a weak D match, TRBD1 (6 bases). The J call may not be correct, given that the DNA end is closer to TRBJ2-7. Germline V gene lookup returns CDR1 SGHRS and CDR2 YFSETQ. This CDR3 has 14 amino acids. CDR3 bases: TGCGCCAGCAGCTTGTTGGGACATACCTACGAGCAGTACTTC. Its translation is CASSLLGHTYEQYF.